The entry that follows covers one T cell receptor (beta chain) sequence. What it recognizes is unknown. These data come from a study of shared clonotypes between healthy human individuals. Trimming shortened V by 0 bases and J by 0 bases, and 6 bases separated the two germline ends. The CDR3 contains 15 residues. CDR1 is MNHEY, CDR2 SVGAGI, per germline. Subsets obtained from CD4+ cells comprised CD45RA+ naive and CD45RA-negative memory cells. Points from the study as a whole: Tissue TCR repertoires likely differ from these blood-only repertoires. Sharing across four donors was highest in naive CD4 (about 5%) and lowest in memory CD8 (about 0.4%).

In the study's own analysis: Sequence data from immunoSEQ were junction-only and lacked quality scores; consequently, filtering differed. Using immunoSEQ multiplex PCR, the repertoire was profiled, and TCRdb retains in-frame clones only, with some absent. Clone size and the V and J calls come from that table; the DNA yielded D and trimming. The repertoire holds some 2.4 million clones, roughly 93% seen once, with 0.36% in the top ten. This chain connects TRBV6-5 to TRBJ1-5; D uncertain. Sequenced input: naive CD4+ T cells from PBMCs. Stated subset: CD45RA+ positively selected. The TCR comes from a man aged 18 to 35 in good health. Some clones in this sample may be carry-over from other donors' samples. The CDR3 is CASSYSLPSNQPQHF. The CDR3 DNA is TGTGCCAGCAGTTACTCGTTGCCTAGCAATCAGCCCCAGCATTTT.